This passage covers 10 T cell receptor beta chains from one sample sequenced in a study of blood T cell repertoires in COVID-19 (dated by TCRdb to between 2020 and 2021). Libraries came from the immunoSEQ multiplex PCR assay. The clones in this table, taken by TCRdb from immuneACCESS, are in-frame only. Not every clone is retained; where verified, under half of the shortfall comes from an unresolved V gene, and the cause of the rest is unknown. The sample profile shows 200,000 to 250,000 clones; over 80% of them were found once. The top ten constitute about 4% of the sample. The material sequenced was PBMCs or T cells enriched from blood (not recorded which). The receptors shown here come from a woman in her 30s who had been exposed to COVID-19.

The chain links TRBV2 to TRBJ2-3; TRBD2 might be the D (6 bases). Germline V gives CDR1 SNHLY, CDR2 FYNNEI. This CDR3 has 15 amino acids. V lost 4 bases and J 1 base, leaving 12 bases between the germline ends. In DNA form, the CDR3 reads TGTGCCAGCAGTGGGGACTCGGCCCGCACAGATACGCAGTATTTT. This sequence encodes CASSGDSARTDTQYF.

The rearrangement links TRBV25-1 to TRBJ1-2; D ambiguous. Trimming pared 4 bases from V and 0 bases from J, leaving 15 bases between. The CDR3 is 16 residues long. The V gene's germline CDR1 is MGHDK and CDR2 SYGVNS. CDR3 sequence: CASSGLFGPANYGYTF. The CDR3 DNA is TGTGCCAGCAGTGGACTATTCGGGCCAGCTAACTATGGCTACACCTTC.

The V and J genes are TRBV5-6 and TRBJ1-6, with D unresolved. The germline V gene encodes CDR1 SGHDT and CDR2 YYEEEE. The germline V and J ends were trimmed by 1 base and 6 bases, with 8 bases remaining between them. The CDR3 is 14 residues long. In nucleotides, the CDR3 is TGTGCCAGCAGCTTGCGACTGACTAATTCACCCCTCCACTTT. Residues: CASSLRLTNSPLHF.

J is TRBJ1-2 and V is TRBV27; D possibly corresponds to TRBD1 (5 bases). This CDR3 comprises 15 residues. The germline gives CDR1 MNHEY, CDR2 SMNVEV (reference sequence). V was shortened by 1 base and J by 1 base, with 10 bases between the two germline ends. The CDR3 here is CASSLYPGINYGYTF. CDR3 sequence (DNA): TGTGCCAGCAGTTTATATCCAGGGATTAACTATGGCTACACCTTC.

The V and J genes are TRBV4-2 and TRBJ2-3; 12 nucleotides line up with TRBD2. Germline trimming cut 4 bases from V and 0 bases from J; bases unmatched to any gene: 5. The CDR3 spans 17 residues. Germline CDR1 is LGHNA and CDR2 is YNFKEQ. In DNA form, the CDR3 reads TGTGCCAGCAGCCGATGGACTAGCGGGGCTAGCACAGATACGCAGTATTTT. Translating it yields CASSRWTSGASTDTQYF.

CDR3 sequence: CSVEDPGGSSYEQYF. The CDR3 nucleotides are TGCAGCGTTGAAGATCCGGGGGGGAGCTCCTACGAGCAGTACTTC. The chain employs TRBV29-1 and TRBJ2-7; 8 bases align to TRBD2. This CDR3 has 15 amino acids. The germline CDR1 and CDR2 sequences are SQVTM and ANQGSEA. V lost 0 bases, J lost 0 bases, and 4 bases stayed unmatched.

The chain links TRBV29-1 to TRBJ1-5; 9 positions match TRBD1. V shed 7 bases, J shed 2 bases, and the junction held 3 bases outside the gene matches. The CDR3 spans 13 residues. The V gene's germline CDR1 is SQVTM and CDR2 ANQGSEA. CDR3 sequence: CSAGTGRNQPQHF. The CDR3 coding sequence is TGCAGCGCCGGGACAGGGCGCAATCAGCCCCAGCATTTT.

The V call is TRBV6-5, the J call TRBJ1-5, with TRBD1 matching over 7 bases. The V segment lost 6 bases and the J segment 2 bases; nucleotides outside the gene matches: 7. This CDR3 is built from 15 residues. CDR1 is MNHEY and CDR2 is SVGAGI in the germline V gene. CDR3 amino acids: CASRRQGLGNQPQHF. The DNA of the CDR3 is TGTGCCAGCAGGCGACAGGGTCTCGGCAATCAGCCCCAGCATTTT.

The chain uses TRBV27 and TRBJ2-3, with 8 nucleotides matching TRBD1. The CDR3 contains 14 residues. J was trimmed by 6 bases and V by 5 bases; bases with no gene match: 7. Per germline, CDR1 MNHEY and CDR2 SMNVEV (reference sequence). CDR3 nucleotides: TGTGCCAGCAGTCTCCGACAGGGGTGGGATACGCAGTATTTT. Encoded protein: CASSLRQGWDTQYF.

V and J are TRBV7-9 and TRBJ2-5, with D perhaps matching TRBD1 (6 bases). Trimming stripped 5 bases from V and 1 base from J, with 11 bases between. The CDR3 spans 14 residues. Per the germline V gene, CDR1 is SEHNR and CDR2 is FQNEAQ (reference sequence). The CDR3 nucleotides read TGTGCCAGCAGCACCGACAGGACCCAAGAGACCCAGTACTTC. This translates into CASSTDRTQETQYF.